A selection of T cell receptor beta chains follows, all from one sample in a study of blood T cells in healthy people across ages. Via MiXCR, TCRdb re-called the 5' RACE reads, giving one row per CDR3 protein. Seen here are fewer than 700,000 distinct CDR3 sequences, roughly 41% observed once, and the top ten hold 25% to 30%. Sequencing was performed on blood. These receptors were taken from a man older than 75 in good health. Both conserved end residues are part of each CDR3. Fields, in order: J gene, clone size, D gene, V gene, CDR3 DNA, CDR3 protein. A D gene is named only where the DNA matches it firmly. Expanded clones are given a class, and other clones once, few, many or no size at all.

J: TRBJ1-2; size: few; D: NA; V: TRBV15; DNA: TGTGCCACCAGCAGAGATCCGACAGTACCCTCGAGTGGCTACACCTTC; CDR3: CATSRDPTVPSSGYTF
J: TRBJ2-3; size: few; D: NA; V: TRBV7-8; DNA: TGTGCCAGCAGCCAAAAGACTAGAAGCACAGATACGCAGTATTTT; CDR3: CASSQKTRSTDTQYF
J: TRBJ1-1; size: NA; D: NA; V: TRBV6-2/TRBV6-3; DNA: TGTGCCAGCAGCCCAACGAAGAGAACTGAAGCTTTCTTT; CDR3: CASSPTKRTEAFF
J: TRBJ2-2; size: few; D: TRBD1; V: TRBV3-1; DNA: TGTGCCAGCAGCCAACTTGGACAGGGGAGTTCCGGGGAGCTGTTTTTT; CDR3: CASSQLGQGSSGELFF
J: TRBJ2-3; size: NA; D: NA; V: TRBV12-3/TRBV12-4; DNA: TGTGCCAGCAGTTTTGGTGAGGGGTCAACAGATACGCAGTATTTT; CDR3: CASSFGEGSTDTQYF
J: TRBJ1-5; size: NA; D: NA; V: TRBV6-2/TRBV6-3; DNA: TGTGCCAGCAGTTATGGAGGGAACGGCAATCAGCCCCAGCATTTT; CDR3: CASSYGGNGNQPQHF
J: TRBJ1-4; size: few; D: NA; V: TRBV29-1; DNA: TGCAGCGTTATAGGGGAGGATGAAAAACTGTTTTTT; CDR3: CSVIGEDEKLFF
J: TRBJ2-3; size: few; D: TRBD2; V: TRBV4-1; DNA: TGCGCCAGCAGCCAAGATAGGGGCGGGAGCCGCCCAGATACGCAGTATTTT; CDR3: CASSQDRGGSRPDTQYF
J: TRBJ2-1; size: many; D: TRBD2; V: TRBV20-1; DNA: TGCAGTGCTAGTTCTGGCGGGGGGGCGCGAAATGAGCAGTTCTTC; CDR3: CSASSGGGARNEQFF
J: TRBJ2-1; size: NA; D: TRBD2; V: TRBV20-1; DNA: TGCAGTGCTCTTCTGGGGAGGGGATTACGTAACAATGAGCAGTTCTTC; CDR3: CSALLGRGLRNNEQFF
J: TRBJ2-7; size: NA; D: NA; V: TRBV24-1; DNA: TGTGCCACTTCGATTGCAGGGGGGGACCACGAGCAGTACTTC; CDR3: CATSIAGGDHEQYF
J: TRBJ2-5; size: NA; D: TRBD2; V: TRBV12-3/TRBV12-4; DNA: TGTGCCAGCTGCAGGACTAGCGCCTTATGGGAGACCCAGTACTTC; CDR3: CASCRTSALWETQYF
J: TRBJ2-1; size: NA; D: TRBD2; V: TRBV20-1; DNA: TGCAGTGCTAGAGATCGGGTAGCGGGGGGCGGTGAGCAGTTCTTC; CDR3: CSARDRVAGGGEQFF
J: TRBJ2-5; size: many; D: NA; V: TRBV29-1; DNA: TGCAGCGTTGCGGGCCAGAAGGTGCAAGAGACCCAGTACTTC; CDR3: CSVAGQKVQETQYF
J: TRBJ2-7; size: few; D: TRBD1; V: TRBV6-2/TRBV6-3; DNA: TGTGCCAGCAGTTGGGGGACAGGGGGCTACGAGCAGTACTTC; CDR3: CASSWGTGGYEQYF
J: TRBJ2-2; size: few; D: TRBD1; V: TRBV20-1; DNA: TGCAGTGCTAGACGGGACAGGGGGACCGGGGAGCTGTTTTTT; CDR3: CSARRDRGTGELFF
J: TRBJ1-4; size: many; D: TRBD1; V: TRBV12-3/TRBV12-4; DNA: TGTGCCAGCAGTTGGGACAGGGAAGAAAAACTGTTTTTT; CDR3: CASSWDREEKLFF
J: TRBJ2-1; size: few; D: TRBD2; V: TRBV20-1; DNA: TGCAGTGCCCGGACTAGCGAGGGCCTCGGGAATGAGCAGTTCTTC; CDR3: CSARTSEGLGNEQFF
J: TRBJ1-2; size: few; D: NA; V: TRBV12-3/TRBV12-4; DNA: TGTGCCAGCAGTCCTCAAGCCCAGGGATTCGGCTACACCTTC; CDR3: CASSPQAQGFGYTF
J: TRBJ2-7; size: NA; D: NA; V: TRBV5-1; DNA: TGCGCCAGCAGCTTGATTGGGAGAACCTACGAGCAGTACTTC; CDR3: CASSLIGRTYEQYF
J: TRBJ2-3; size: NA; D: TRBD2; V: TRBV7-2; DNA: TGTGCCAGCAGCTACTTACTAGCGGGGGGGCCCACAGATACGCAGTATTTT; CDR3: CASSYLLAGGPTDTQYF
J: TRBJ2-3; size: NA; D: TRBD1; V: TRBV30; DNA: TGTGCCTGGAATAGAAAACAGGGGACGAGCACAGATACGCAGTATTTT; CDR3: CAWNRKQGTSTDTQYF
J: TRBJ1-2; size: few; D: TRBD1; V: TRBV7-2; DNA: TGTGCCAGCAGCTTACCGGGACAGGGCTATGGCTACACCTTC; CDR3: CASSLPGQGYGYTF
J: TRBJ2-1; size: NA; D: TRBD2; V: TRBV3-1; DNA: TGTGCCAGCAGCGGAGGACTAGCGGGACCCAATGAGCAGTTCTTC; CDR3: CASSGGLAGPNEQFF
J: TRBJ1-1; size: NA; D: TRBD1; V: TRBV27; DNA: TGTGCCAGCAGGTACAGGGGGAACACTGAAGCTTTCTTT; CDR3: CASRYRGNTEAFF
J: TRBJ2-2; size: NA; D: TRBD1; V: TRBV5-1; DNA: TGCGCCAGCAGCTTGCGAGGGGACAGGAACACCGGGGAGCTGTTTTTT; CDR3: CASSLRGDRNTGELFF
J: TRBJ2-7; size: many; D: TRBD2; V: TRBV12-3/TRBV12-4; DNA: TGTGCCAGCAGTCGAGCCGGGACTAGCTCCGAGCAGTACTTC; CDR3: CASSRAGTSSEQYF
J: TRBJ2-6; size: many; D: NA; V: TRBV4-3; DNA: TGCGCCAGCAGCCAGGAAAGACCCTCTGGGGCCAACGTCCTGACTTTC; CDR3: CASSQERPSGANVLTF
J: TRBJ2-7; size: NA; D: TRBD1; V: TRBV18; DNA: TGTGCCAGCTCACCAAAGGGACAGGGGTCCTCCTACGAGCAGTACTTC; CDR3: CASSPKGQGSSYEQYF
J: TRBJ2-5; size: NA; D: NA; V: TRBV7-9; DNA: TGTGCCAGCAGCTTACCGGGACCTCAGGAGACCCAGTACTTC; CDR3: CASSLPGPQETQYF
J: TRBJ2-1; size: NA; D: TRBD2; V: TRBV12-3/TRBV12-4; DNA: TGTGCCAGCAGATTGACCGGGGGGGCCCACAATGAGCAGTTCTTC; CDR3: CASRLTGGAHNEQFF
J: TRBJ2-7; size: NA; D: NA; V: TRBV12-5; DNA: TGTGCTAGTGGTTACCAAACAGGTACCTACGAGCAGTACTTC; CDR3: CASGYQTGTYEQYF
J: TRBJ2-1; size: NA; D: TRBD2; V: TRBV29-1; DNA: TGCAGCGTTGAATTGAGCGGGAGGGCCTTTAATGAGCAGTTCTTC; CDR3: CSVELSGRAFNEQFF
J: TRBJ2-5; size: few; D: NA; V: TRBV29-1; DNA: TGCAGCGTTGAAAATGTAGGGAAGGGGAACCAAGAGACCCAGTACTTC; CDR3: CSVENVGKGNQETQYF
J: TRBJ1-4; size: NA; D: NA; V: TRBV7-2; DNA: TGTGCCAGCAGCTCCAGGACAGCGGCAACTAATGAAAAACTGTTTTTT; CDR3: CASSSRTAATNEKLFF
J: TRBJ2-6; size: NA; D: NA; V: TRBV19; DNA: TGTGCCAGTAGTATGAACAGGGATGGGGCCAACGTCCTGACTTTC; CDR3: CASSMNRDGANVLTF
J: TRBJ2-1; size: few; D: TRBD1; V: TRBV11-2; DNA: TGTGCCAGCAGGCACGGGGGACAGGACAATGAGCAGTTCTTC; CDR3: CASRHGGQDNEQFF
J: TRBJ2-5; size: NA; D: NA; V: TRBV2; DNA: TGTGCCAGCAGTGAAGAAATTAGACGGGGAGAGCAGTACTTC; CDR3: CASSEEIRRGEQYF
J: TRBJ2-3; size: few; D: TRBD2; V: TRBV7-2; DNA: TGTGCCAGCAGCTTACTCCAGCGGGGGGGCCAAGATACGCAGTATTTT; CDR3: CASSLLQRGGQDTQYF
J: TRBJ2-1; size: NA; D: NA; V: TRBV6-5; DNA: TGTGCCAGCAGTTACTCCCCCCTCTCCTACAATGAGCAGTTCTTC; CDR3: CASSYSPLSYNEQFF
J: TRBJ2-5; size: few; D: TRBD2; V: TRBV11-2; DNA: TGTGCCAGCAGCCCCCACGGGGGGGCTGAAGAGACCCAGTACTTC; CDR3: CASSPHGGAEETQYF
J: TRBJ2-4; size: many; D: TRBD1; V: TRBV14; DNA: TGTGCCAGCAGCCGACCAGGGACAGGGACAAACATTCAGTACTTC; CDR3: CASSRPGTGTNIQYF
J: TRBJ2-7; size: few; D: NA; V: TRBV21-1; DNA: TGTGCCAGCAGCCAAGTGAACAGATCCTACGAGCAGTACTTC; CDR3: CASSQVNRSYEQYF
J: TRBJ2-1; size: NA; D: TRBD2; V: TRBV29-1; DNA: TGCAGCCTGGGCGGGAGCTCCTACAATGAGCAGTTCTTC; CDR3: CSLGGSSYNEQFF
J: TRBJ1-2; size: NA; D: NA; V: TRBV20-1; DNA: TGCAGTGCTAGAGATTGGTCAGGGAGCGGCTACACCTTC; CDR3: CSARDWSGSGYTF
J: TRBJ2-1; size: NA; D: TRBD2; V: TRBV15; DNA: TGTGCCACCAGCAGAGGTAGCGGGACTTACAATGAGCAGTTCTTC; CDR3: CATSRGSGTYNEQFF
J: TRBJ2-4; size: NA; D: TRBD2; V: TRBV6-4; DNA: TGTGCCAGCAGTGCCGACGGGGGGGTTGGCAATGAGCAGTACTTC; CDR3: CASSADGGVGNEQYF
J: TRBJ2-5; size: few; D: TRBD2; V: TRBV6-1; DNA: TGTGCCAGCAGTCAGCCGGGGCTAGCGGTCCCTGGGGGGTACCAAGAGACCCAGTACTTC; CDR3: CASSQPGLAVPGGYQETQYF
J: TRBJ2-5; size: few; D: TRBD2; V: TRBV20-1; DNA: TGCAGTGCCCGACCTAGCGGAATAAACCAAGAGACCCAGTACTTC; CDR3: CSARPSGINQETQYF
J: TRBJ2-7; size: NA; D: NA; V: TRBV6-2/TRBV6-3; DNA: TGTGCCAGCAGTACCATTCTGGGACGGGGGTACGAGCAGTACTTC; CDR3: CASSTILGRGYEQYF
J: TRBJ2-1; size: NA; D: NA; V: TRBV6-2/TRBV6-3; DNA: TGTGCCACCCACCCCCTGGGACGGTCTTTAAATGGGCAGTTCTTC; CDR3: CATHPLGRSLNGQFF
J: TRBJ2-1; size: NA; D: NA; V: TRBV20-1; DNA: TGCAGTGCTAGAGTAGGGTCCGGGCATGAGCAGTTCTTC; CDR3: CSARVGSGHEQFF
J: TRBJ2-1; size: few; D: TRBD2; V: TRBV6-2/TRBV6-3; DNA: TGTGCCAGCAGGTTAGCGGGAGCCGAGTACAATGAGCAGTTCTTC; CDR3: CASRLAGAEYNEQFF
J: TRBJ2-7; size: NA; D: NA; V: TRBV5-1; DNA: TGCGCCAGCAGCTTGAGCAGGGCCAATGAGCAGTACTTC; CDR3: CASSLSRANEQYF
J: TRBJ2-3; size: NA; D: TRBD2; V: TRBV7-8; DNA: TGTGCCAGCAGCATACTAGCGGGAGCTTCCACAGATACGCAGTATTTT; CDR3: CASSILAGASTDTQYF
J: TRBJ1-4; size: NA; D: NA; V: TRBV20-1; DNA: TGCAGTGCTAGAGATACAGGGACGACTAATGAAAAACTGTTTTTT; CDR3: CSARDTGTTNEKLFF
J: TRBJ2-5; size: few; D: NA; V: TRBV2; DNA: TGTGCCAGCTACCGTGAGACCCAGTACTTC; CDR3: CASYRETQYF
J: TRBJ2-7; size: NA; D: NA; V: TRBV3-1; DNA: TGTGCCATCAGCCAGGGGTCCACCACCTACGAGCAGTACTTC; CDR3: CAISQGSTTYEQYF